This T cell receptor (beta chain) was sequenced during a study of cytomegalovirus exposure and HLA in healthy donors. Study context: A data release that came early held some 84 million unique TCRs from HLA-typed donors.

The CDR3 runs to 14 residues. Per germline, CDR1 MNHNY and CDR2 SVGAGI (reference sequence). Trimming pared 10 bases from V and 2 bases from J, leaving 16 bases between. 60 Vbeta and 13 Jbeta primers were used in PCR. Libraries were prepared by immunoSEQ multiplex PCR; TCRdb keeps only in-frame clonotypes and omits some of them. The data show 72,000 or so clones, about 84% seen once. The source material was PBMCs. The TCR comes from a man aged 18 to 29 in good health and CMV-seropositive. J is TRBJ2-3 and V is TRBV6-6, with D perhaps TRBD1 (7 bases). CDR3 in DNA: TGTGCCACTGTCGCGGGACAGTACACAGATACGCAGTATTTT. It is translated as CATVAGQYTDTQYF.